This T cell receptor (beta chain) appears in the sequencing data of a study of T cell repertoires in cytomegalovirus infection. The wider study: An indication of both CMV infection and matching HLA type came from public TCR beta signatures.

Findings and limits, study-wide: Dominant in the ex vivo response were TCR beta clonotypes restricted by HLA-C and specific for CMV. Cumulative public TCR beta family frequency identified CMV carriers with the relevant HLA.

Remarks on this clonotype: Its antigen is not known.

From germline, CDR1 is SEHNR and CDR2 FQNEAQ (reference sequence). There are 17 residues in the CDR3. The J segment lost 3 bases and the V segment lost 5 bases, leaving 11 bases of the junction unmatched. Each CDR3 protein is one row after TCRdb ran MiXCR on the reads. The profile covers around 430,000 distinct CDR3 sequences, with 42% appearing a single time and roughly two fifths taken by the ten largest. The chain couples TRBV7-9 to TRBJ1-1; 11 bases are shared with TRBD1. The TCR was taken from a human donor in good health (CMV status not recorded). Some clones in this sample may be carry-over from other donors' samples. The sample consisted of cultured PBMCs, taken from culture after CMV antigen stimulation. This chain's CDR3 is CASSPRTGGSLDTEAFF. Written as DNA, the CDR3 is TGTGCCAGCAGCCCGCGGACAGGGGGCTCTTTGGACACTGAAGCTTTCTTT.